Listed below are T cell receptor beta chains from one sample, sequenced in a study of tumor and adjacent non-tumor tissue in lung cancer. Via MiXCR, TCRdb re-called the multiplex PCR reads, giving one row per CDR3 protein. The data hold approximately 68,000 distinct CDR3 sequences, with roughly 72% observed a single time. The sample taken for sequencing was lung tumor tissue. The receptor source for this set is a man between 60 and 70 years old with non-small cell lung cancer. Each CDR3 is given with its conserved first and last residue. The D gene is left open where the match is weak. Some rows have no size entry. The others give once, few or many, or a class for an expanded clone.

TRBJ1-5	.	.	TRBV6-1	CPSSVVGPQHF	TGTCCCAGCAGTGTGGTGGGGCCCCAGCATTTT
TRBJ1-2	.	.	TRBV11-3	CACRNERNNYGYTF	TGTGCCTGCAGGAATGAACGGAACAACTATGGCTACACGTTC
TRBJ1-1	TRBD1	once	TRBV10-2	CASRNRGLTENTEDFF	TGCGCCAGCAGGAATAGGGGGCTGACCGAGAACACTGAAGATTTCTTT
TRBJ2-1	TRBD2	.	TRBV20-1	CNVKGLAESYNEQFF	TGCAATGTCAAAGGACTAGCGGAATCCTACAATGAGCAGTTCTTC
TRBJ2-2	.	.	TRBV9	CANSVYWNTGELFF	TGTGCCAACAGCGTATACTGGAACACCGGGGAGCTGTTTTTT
TRBJ1-2	.	.	TRBV7-9	CASSSALGYSF	TGTGCCAGCAGCTCTGCTTTGGGCTACAGCTTC
TRBJ2-1	.	.	TRBV4-2	CASSQEARGNEHFF	TGTGCCAGCAGCCAAGAAGCCCGGGGGAATGAGCACTTCTTC
TRBJ1-4	.	.	TRBV20-1	CSAQRSTIERLFF	TGCAGTGCCCAGAGGTCAACTATTGAAAGACTGTTTTTT
TRBJ1-2	.	few	TRBV18	CASSLVGQPDYGYTF	TGTGCCAGCTCACTCGTTGGACAGCCCGATTACGGCTACACCTTC
TRBJ2-7	.	once	TRBV20-1	CSARDSRTPYNEQYF	TGCAGTGCTAGAGATAGTCGAACCCCCTACAATGAGCAGTACTTC
TRBJ2-3	TRBD2	many	TRBV28	CASSSPRSGSGDTQYF	TGTGCCAGCAGTTCGCCGAGAAGCGGGAGTGGAGATACGCAGTATTTT
TRBJ2-5	TRBD1	.	TRBV6-5	CVSSYSRQGVETQHF	TGTGTCAGCAGTTACTCGAGACAGGGGGTTGAGACCCAGCACTTC
TRBJ1-5	.	once	TRBV5-4	CASSFGRDNQLQHF	TGTGCCAGCAGCTTTGGTCGGGACAATCAGCTCCAGCATTTT
TRBJ2-2	TRBD2	.	TRBV5-1	CASSEGLAGKAGELFF	TGCGCCAGCAGCGAGGGACTAGCGGGAAAGGCCGGGGAGCTGTTTTTT
TRBJ2-7	.	.	TRBV6-6	CASMERGYEQYF	TGTGCCAGCATGGAGAGGGGATACGAACAGTACTTC
TRBJ2-5	.	.	TRBV12-3/TRBV12-4	CAGGLSPQETQYF	TGTGCCGGCGGCCTGTCTCCTCAAGAGACCCAGTACTTC
TRBJ2-3	.	.	TRBV27	CASSPTRKADTQYF	TGTGCCAGCAGTCCAACTCGTAAAGCGGATACGCAATATTTT
TRBJ1-2	.	.	TRBV29-1	CSVGFNTGTGSNYDYTF	TGCAGCGTTGGGTTTAACACCGGAACAGGATCTAACTATGACTACACCTTC
TRBJ2-4	TRBD2	.	TRBV6-5	CASAGGSANIQYF	TGTGCCAGCGCGGGAGGGTCGGCTAACATTCAGTATTTC
TRBJ1-5	.	.	TRBV20-1	CSARGRYQPAVNQSQHF	TGCAGTGCTAGAGGACGGTATCAGCCAGCCGTTAATCAGTCCCAGCATTTT
TRBJ2-7	.	many	TRBV5-1	CASSLEGAQYF	TGCGCCAGCAGCTTGGAGGGAGCGCAGTACTTC
TRBJ2-3	TRBD2	.	TRBV6-1	CASSERSGRRDTQYF	TGTGCCAGCAGTGAAAGGAGCGGGAGACGAGATACGCAGTATTTT
TRBJ1-2	.	many	TRBV6-6	CASSYVDRPNYGYTF	TGTGCCAGCAGTTACGTAGACAGGCCTAACTATGGCTACACCTTC
TRBJ2-5	.	.	TRBV6-5	CASKGPARENQYF	TGTGCCAGCAAAGGACCGGCCCGGGAGAACCAGTACTTC
TRBJ1-4	.	once	TRBV6-1	CASSEFVTNEKLFF	TGTGCCAGCAGTGAATTCGTAACTAATGAAAAACTGTTTTTT
TRBJ2-7	.	.	TRBV6-5	CTSSYSRDSEQYF	TGTACCAGCAGTTACAGCCGGGATAGTGAGCAGTACTTC
TRBJ1-5	.	.	TRBV10-3	CAISIETKKPQHF	TGTGCCATCAGTATTGAGACGAAAAAGCCCCAGCATTTT
TRBJ2-3	.	.	TRBV12-3/TRBV12-4	CASSSLGEGTYKQYF	TGTGCCAGCAGCTCCCTGGGGGAGGGGACATATAAGCAGTATTTT
TRBJ2-7	TRBD1	.	TRBV12-3/TRBV12-4	CASTWGQGAHEQYF	TGTGCTAGCACTTGGGGACAGGGGGCGCACGAGCAGTACTTC
TRBJ2-7	.	.	TRBV6-6	CASNYLQPNSYEQYF	TGTGCCAGTAATTACCTTCAGCCCAATTCCTACGAGCAGTACTTC
TRBJ2-7	TRBD2	.	TRBV29-1	CSIEDRSSGPGSYEQYF	TGCAGCATTGAAGATAGGTCTAGCGGGCCAGGCTCCTACGAGCAGTACTTC
TRBJ1-5	.	.	TRBV12-3/TRBV12-4	CASSLLGRDSNQSQHF	TGTGCAAGCAGTCTATTGGGTAGGGATAGCAATCAGTCCCAGCATTTT
TRBJ2-1	TRBD2	.	TRBV12-3/TRBV12-4	CASRSTRTVGRAYGQFF	TGTGCCAGCAGGTCAACCAGGACTGTCGGGAGGGCATATGGGCAGTTCTTC
TRBJ2-2	.	few	TRBV9	CASSGSGTITGELFF	TGTGCCAGCAGCGGAAGCGGGACAATCACCGGGGAGCTGTTTTTT
TRBJ2-7	TRBD2	.	TRBV5-4	CANSFRSGRDYEQYF	TGTGCCAACAGCTTCCGTAGCGGGAGAGACTACGAGCAATACTTC
TRBJ2-3	TRBD1	many	TRBV29-1	CSAQTGAGSTDTQYF	TGCAGCGCCCAGACAGGGGCGGGTAGCACAGATACGCAGTATTTT
TRBJ2-3	TRBD2	.	TRBV5-4	CASIPTEREPGDMQYF	TGTGCCAGCATCCCTACCGAGCGGGAGCCGGGAGATATGCAGTATTTT
TRBJ2-2	.	.	TRBV29-1	CSAERGTGELFF	TGCAGCGCTGAAAGAGGCACCGGGGAGCTGTTTTTT
TRBJ2-2	.	.	TRBV5-4	CASNFARHGSEELFF	TGTGCCAGCAACTTCGCAAGGCACGGGTCCGAGGAGCTGTTTTTT
TRBJ2-2	.	.	TRBV12-3/TRBV12-4	CASRFGTSQANTGELFF	TGTGCCAGCAGATTTGGGACCTCCCAGGCGAACACCGGGGAGCTGTTTTTT
TRBJ1-5	.	.	TRBV2	CASSSRSNQPQHF	TGTGCCAGCAGTTCCAGGAGCAATCAGCCCCAGCATTTT
TRBJ2-2	TRBD2	.	TRBV20-1	CNATLAGGPETRELFF	TGCAATGCTACTTTAGCGGGAGGGCCGGAGACCAGGGAGTTGTTTTTT
TRBJ1-1	.	.	TRBV6-2/TRBV6-3	CASTFSENTEPFF	TGTGCCAGCACTTTTTCAGAGAACACTGAACCTTTCTTT
TRBJ2-7	.	.	TRBV6-5	CARSYLASEGSYEQYF	TGTGCCAGGAGTTACCTTGCTAGCGAGGGCTCCTACGAGCAGTACTTC
TRBJ2-3	.	.	TRBV29-1	CSVEEVGGDATQYF	TGCAGCGTTGAAGAAGTGGGGGGCGATGCTACGCAGTATTTT
TRBJ2-1	.	.	TRBV11-3	CVSSPARVLDNVQFF	TGTGTCAGCAGCCCCGCAAGGGTGTTGGACAATGTGCAGTTCTTC
TRBJ2-7	.	.	TRBV20-1	CSVRNRPDEQYF	TGCAGTGTGAGGAACAGACCTGACGAGCAGTACTTC
TRBJ1-1	.	.	TRBV6-2/TRBV6-3	CATTFSGKTEAFF	TGTGCCACCACTTTTTCAGGGAAGACTGAAGCTTTCTTT
TRBJ2-4	.	once	TRBV28	CASGGRAEAKNIQYF	TGTGCCAGCGGCGGCCGGGCTGAAGCCAAAAACATTCAGTACTTC
TRBJ2-3	.	.	TRBV29-1	CNVSGSSSADTQYF	TGCAACGTTTCAGGGTCGTCTAGCGCAGATACGCAGTATTTT
TRBJ1-1	.	few	TRBV18	CASSPSTALNTEAFF	TGTGCCAGCTCACCCTCGACAGCATTGAACACTGAAGCTTTCTTT
TRBJ2-2	TRBD2	.	TRBV11-3	CASSFRGRAGTGELFF	TGTGCCAGCAGTTTTCGCGGGAGAGCAGGCACCGGGGAGCTGTTTTTT
TRBJ2-6	.	.	TRBV6-5	CVNMGLSGANVLTF	TGTGTCAACATGGGCCTCTCTGGGGCCAACGTCCTGACTTTC